This is a list of T cell receptor beta chains from one sample in a study of cytomegalovirus exposure and HLA in healthy donors. TCRdb's copy holds only in-frame clones and misses some; the assay was immunoSEQ multiplex PCR. The sample lists fewer than 200,000 clones, 82% occurring once. Sequencing was performed on PBMCs. The receptors come from a male donor in good health and CMV-seronegative. CDR3s include the opening cysteine and the closing phenylalanine or tryptophan. Each record gives: D gene, clone size, J gene, V gene, CDR3 protein, CDR3 DNA. The D gene is left open where the match is weak. Some rows have no size entry. The others give once, few or many, or a class for an expanded clone.

>NA|once|TRBJ2-1|TRBV18
CAAGALLDEQFF
TGTGCGGCGGGGGCCCTCCTCGATGAGCAGTTCTTC
>NA|once|TRBJ1-6|TRBV7-9
CSSSLASVSSYNSPLHF
TGTTCCAGCAGCTTAGCCTCCGTGAGCTCCTATAATTCACCCCTCCACTTT
>NA|NA|TRBJ1-5|TRBV28
CASSQWGNNQPQHF
TGTGCCAGCAGCCAGTGGGGCAACAATCAGCCCCAGCATTTT
>TRBD1|NA|TRBJ2-5|TRBV28
CASSSGQGQETQYF
TGTGCCAGCAGTTCCGGACAGGGCCAAGAGACCCAGTACTTC
>NA|NA|TRBJ2-1|TRBV7-2
CASRPIGSGTRNEQFF
TGTGCCAGCAGGCCGATCGGCTCCGGGACTCGGAATGAGCAGTTCTTC
>NA|once|TRBJ2-7|TRBV6-6
CASSPRGDSYEQYF
TGTGCCAGCAGTCCCAGGGGGGACTCCTACGAGCAGTACTTC
>NA|NA|TRBJ2-4|TRBV19
CASSIKSPGIQNIQYF
TGTGCCAGTAGTATAAAGAGCCCAGGAATACAAAACATTCAGTACTTC
>NA|NA|TRBJ2-1|TRBV20-1
CSVFRGNEQFF
TGCAGTGTTTTTAGGGGGAATGAGCAGTTCTTC
>TRBD1|NA|TRBJ2-7|TRBV7-6
CASSLVPPTGVSYEQYF
TGTGCCAGCAGCTTAGTCCCCCCTACAGGGGTCTCCTACGAGCAGTACTTC
>TRBD1|NA|TRBJ1-4|TRBV27
CASSLLGTGPNEKLFF
TGTGCCAGCAGTTTATTAGGGACAGGCCCTAATGAAAAACTGTTTTTT
>NA|NA|TRBJ1-4|TRBV21-1
CATSTVRTVLEKLFF
TGTGCCACTAGCACGGTCCGGACAGTATTAGAAAAACTGTTTTTT
>NA|NA|TRBJ2-7|TRBV5-6
CASSSPRLGNSYEQYF
TGTGCCAGCAGCTCCCCCAGGTTGGGCAACTCCTACGAGCAGTACTTC
>TRBD1|NA|TRBJ2-1|TRBV28
CASIEGAGTHNEQFF
TGTGCCAGCATCGAGGGGGCAGGCACCCACAATGAGCAGTTCTTC
>NA|NA|TRBJ2-5|TRBV6-6
CASSPGDSLKETQYF
TGTGCCAGCAGTCCTGGGGACTCCCTGAAAGAGACCCAGTACTTC
>TRBD1|NA|TRBJ2-3|TRBV27
CASSLQTPQGTDTQYF
TGTGCCAGCAGTTTACAAACCCCACAGGGGACAGATACGCAGTATTTT
>TRBD1|NA|TRBJ1-1|TRBV7-9
CASSPQGQGLGAFF
TGTGCCAGCAGCCCGCAGGGACAGGGTCTTGGAGCTTTCTTT
>TRBD2|NA|TRBJ2-7|TRBV2
CASSEEAGGSYEQYF
TGTGCCAGCAGTGAAGAGGCGGGGGGCTCCTACGAGCAGTACTTC
>NA|NA|TRBJ1-3|TRBV2
CASSAGNGNTIYF
TGTGCCAGCAGTGCGGGGAATGGAAACACCATATATTTT
>TRBD1|NA|TRBJ2-2|TRBV6-6
CASTRQTGGGGELFF
TGTGCCAGCACCAGACAGACAGGGGGCGGCGGGGAGCTGTTTTTT
>TRBD1|NA|TRBJ2-1|TRBV9
CASSPPQGAGNEQFF
TGTGCCAGCAGCCCCCCACAGGGGGCTGGCAATGAGCAGTTCTTC
>TRBD2|NA|TRBJ2-1|TRBV27
CASSFGLAASSYNEQFF
TGTGCCAGCAGTTTCGGGCTAGCGGCTAGCTCCTACAATGAGCAGTTCTTC
>NA|NA|TRBJ1-1|TRBV5-1
CASSLDWQRHTEAFF
TGCGCCAGCAGCTTGGATTGGCAGCGTCACACTGAAGCTTTCTTT
>NA|NA|TRBJ2-7|TRBV30
CAWSVLMGGEQYF
TGTGCCTGGAGTGTACTTATGGGGGGCGAGCAGTACTTC
>TRBD2|NA|TRBJ2-2|TRBV19
CASSQLAGGGTGELFF
TGTGCCAGTAGCCAACTAGCGGGAGGTGGCACCGGGGAGCTGTTTTTT
>TRBD1|NA|TRBJ2-5|TRBV9
CASSVGQGFETQYF
TGTGCCAGCAGCGTAGGACAGGGATTCGAGACCCAGTACTTC
>TRBD1|NA|TRBJ1-4|TRBV11-2
CASSRGGQNNEKLFF
TGTGCCAGCAGCCGTGGGGGACAGAATAATGAAAAACTGTTTTTT
>NA|NA|TRBJ2-7|TRBV5-5
CASSPGVRASPHEQYF
TGTGCCAGCAGCCCAGGGGTCAGGGCCTCTCCTCACGAGCAGTACTTC
>NA|once|TRBJ2-2|TRBV5-8
CASSPVYGGTGELFF
TGTGCCAGCAGCCCTGTCTACGGGGGAACCGGGGAGCTGTTTTTT
>NA|NA|TRBJ2-7|TRBV13
CASSLGPSYEQYF
TGTGCCAGCAGCTTAGGGCCTAGCTACGAGCAGTACTTC